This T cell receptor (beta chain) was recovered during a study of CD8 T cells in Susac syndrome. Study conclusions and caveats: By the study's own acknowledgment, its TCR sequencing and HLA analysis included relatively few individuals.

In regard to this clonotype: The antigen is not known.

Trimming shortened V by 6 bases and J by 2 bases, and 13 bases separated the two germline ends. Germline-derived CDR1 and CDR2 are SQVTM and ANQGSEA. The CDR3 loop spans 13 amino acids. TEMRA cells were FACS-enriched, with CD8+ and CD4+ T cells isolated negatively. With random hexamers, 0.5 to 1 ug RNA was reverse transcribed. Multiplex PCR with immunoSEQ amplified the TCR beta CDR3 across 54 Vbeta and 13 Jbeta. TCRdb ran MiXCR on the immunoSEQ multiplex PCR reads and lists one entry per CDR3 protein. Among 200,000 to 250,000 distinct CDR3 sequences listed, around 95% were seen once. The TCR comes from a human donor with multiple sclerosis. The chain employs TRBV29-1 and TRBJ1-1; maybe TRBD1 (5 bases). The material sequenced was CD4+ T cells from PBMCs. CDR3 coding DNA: TGCAGCGTGTCGGGACGGGTTAACACTGAAGCTTTCTTT. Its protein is CSVSGRVNTEAFF.